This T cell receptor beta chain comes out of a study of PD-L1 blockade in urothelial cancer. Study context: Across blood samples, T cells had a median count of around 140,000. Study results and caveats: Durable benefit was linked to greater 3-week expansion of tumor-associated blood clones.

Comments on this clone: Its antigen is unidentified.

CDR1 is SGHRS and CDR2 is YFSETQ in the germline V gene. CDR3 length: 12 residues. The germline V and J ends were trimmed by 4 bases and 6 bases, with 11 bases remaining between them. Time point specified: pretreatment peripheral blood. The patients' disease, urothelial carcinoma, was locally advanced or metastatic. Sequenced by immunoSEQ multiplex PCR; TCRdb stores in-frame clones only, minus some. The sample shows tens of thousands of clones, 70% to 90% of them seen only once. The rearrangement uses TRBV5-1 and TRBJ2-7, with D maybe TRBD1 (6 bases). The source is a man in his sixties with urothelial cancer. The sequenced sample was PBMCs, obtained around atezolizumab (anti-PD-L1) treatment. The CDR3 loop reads CASSPRTAEQYF. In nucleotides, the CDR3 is TGCGCCAGCAGCCCGCGGACAGCCGAGCAGTACTTC.